Each of the 25 T cell receptor beta chains below was sequenced from the same sample in a study of blood T cell repertoires in COVID-19. Produced via immunoSEQ multiplex PCR; TCRdb's table is partial and in-frame only. The profile covers roughly 250,000 clones, with roughly 88% appearing a single time and 2% to 2.5% taken by the ten largest. The sample consisted of PBMCs or T cells enriched from blood (not recorded which). The receptors come from a woman between 40 and 50 years old with acute COVID-19.

The chain has TRBV18 and TRBJ2-3; no clear D gene. Trimming stripped 2 bases from V and 2 bases from J, with 8 bases between. This CDR3 has 14 residues. Germline V CDR1 and CDR2: KGHSH, LQKENI. CDR3 in amino acids: CASSPSALTDTQYF. The CDR3 DNA follows: TGTGCCAGCTCACCATCCGCGCTCACAGATACGCAGTATTTT.

The chain couples TRBV4-1 to TRBJ2-6; D perhaps matches TRBD2 (5 bases). The CDR3 contains 17 residues. Per the germline V gene, CDR1 is MGHRA and CDR2 is YSYEKL. Trimming cost V 5 bases and J 0 bases, with 14 bases left between them. DNA of the CDR3: TGCGCCAGCAGCTTTCCACTAGAGAGCTCTGGGGCCAACGTCCTGACTTTC. Its protein is CASSFPLESSGANVLTF.

CDR3 in DNA: TGTGCCAGCAGCCCACAGATTACGAACACCGGGGAGCTGTTTTTT. Translating gives CASSPQITNTGELFF. The rearrangement joins TRBV7-9 to TRBJ2-2; D not certain. The CDR3 length is 15 residues. Germline CDR1 reads SEHNR; CDR2 reads FQNEAQ (reference sequence). The V end was cut by 5 bases, the J end by 0 bases, with 10 bases between.

The V call is TRBV7-8, the J call TRBJ1-1; perhaps TRBD1 as D (5 bases). The germline V and J ends were trimmed by 5 bases and 4 bases, with 14 bases remaining between them. Germline V CDR1 and CDR2: SGHVS, FQNEAQ. The CDR3 sequence is 14 residues long. The CDR3 nucleotides read TGTGCCAGCAGCGGGGGACTTGATTTCACTGAAGCTTTCTTT. This translates into CASSGGLDFTEAFF.

This chain uses TRBV7-9 with TRBJ1-1; D is perhaps TRBD1 (5 bases). Germline V gene data show CDR1 as SEHNR and CDR2 as FQNEAQ (reference sequence). CDR3 size: 12 residues. Trimming pared 5 bases from V and 3 bases from J, leaving 7 bases between. CDR3 region: CASSPRDTEAFF. The CDR3 DNA sequence: TGTGCCAGCAGCCCCAGGGACACTGAAGCTTTCTTT. Full variable domain (outside the CDR3, taken from reference TRBV7-9 and TRBJ1-1): DTGVSQNPRHKITKRGQNVTFRCDPISEHNRLYWYRQTLGQGPEFLTYFQNEAQLEKSRLLSDRFSAERPKGSFSTLEIQRTEQGDSAMYLCASSPRDTEAFFGQGTRLTVV.

The chain joins TRBV29-1 to TRBJ1-5; 9 nucleotides agree with TRBD1. Losses at the gene ends were 7 bases for V and 7 bases for J; bases not matched to a gene: 5. This CDR3 has 12 residues. The germline V gene encodes CDR1 SQVTM and CDR2 ANQGSEA. The CDR3 reads CSARQGGQPQHF. The CDR3 bases are TGCAGCGCCCGACAGGGGGGCCAGCCCCAGCATTTT.

This chain links TRBV28 with TRBJ1-1; D gene ambiguous. Germline values: CDR1 MDHEN, CDR2 SYDVKM. Trimming took off 7 bases at V and 6 bases at J, with 21 bases between the two ends. This CDR3 region has 15 residues. The CDR3 region is CASKYWVEGGAEAFF. The CDR3 coding sequence is TGTGCCAGCAAGTATTGGGTCGAGGGAGGCGCTGAAGCTTTCTTT.

The chain has TRBV30 and TRBJ2-3; D ambiguous. Germline values: CDR1 GTSNPN, CDR2 SVGIG (reference sequence). With 2 bases removed from V and 2 bases from J, the gap between germline ends came to 8 bases. The CDR3 extends over 13 amino acids. The CDR3, as DNA: TGTGCCTGGAGTATCTTAGACACAGATACGCAGTATTTT. It specifies CAWSILDTDTQYF.

Turning to this clone: Other DNA sequences from this sample encode an identical CDR3 as well. J is TRBJ2-5 and V is TRBV5-1, with TRBD2 identical over 8 bases. The trim removed 3 bases at V and 5 bases at J, leaving 6 bases unmatched. CDR3 length: 14 amino acids. Germline assignment: CDR1 SGHRS and CDR2 YFSETQ. CDR3 in DNA: TGCGCCAGCAGCTGGGGGACTAGTCGGGAGACCCAGTACTTC. This encodes CASSWGTSRETQYF.

The chain couples TRBV29-1 to TRBJ2-1; weak D call: TRBD2 (5 bases). V shed 7 bases and J shed 10 bases, with 8 bases lying between them. Germline CDR1 reads SQVTM; CDR2 reads ANQGSEA. The CDR3 totals 9 residues. This chain's CDR3 is CSAGEEQFF. In DNA, the CDR3 is TGCAGCGCCGGGGAAGAGCAGTTCTTC.

CDR3 DNA: TGTGCCAGCAGTTTAATAGGAGGGGTCGACGAGCAGTACTTC. It yields the protein CASSLIGGVDEQYF. The chain joins TRBV28 to TRBJ2-7; a possible D gene is TRBD2 (6 bases). The germline CDR1 and CDR2 sequences are MDHEN and SYDVKM. The V and J ends lost 2 bases and 5 bases respectively, with 13 bases between them. The CDR3 is 14 residues long.

This rearrangement joins TRBV30 to TRBJ2-2, with D unresolved. Trimming cost V 5 bases and J 6 bases, with 13 bases left between them. The CDR3 is 13 amino acids. Germline CDR1 GTSNPN, CDR2 SVGIG (reference sequence). The CDR3 coding sequence is TGTGCCTGGGACTCATGGGCCGCCGGGGAGCTGTTTTTT. Amino acids: CAWDSWAAGELFF.

The rearrangement uses TRBV19 and TRBJ2-1, with TRBD1 matching 8 bases. Germline loops: CDR1 LNHDA, CDR2 SQIVND (reference sequence). The CDR3 totals 10 residues. Trimming took 10 bases from V and 10 from J; bases not matched to a gene: 3. The CDR3 sequence: CATGDREQFF. Written as DNA, the CDR3 is TGTGCCACCGGGGACAGGGAGCAGTTCTTC.

This chain joins TRBV4-3 and TRBJ2-5; possibly TRBD2 for D (6 bases). The CDR3 is made up of 15 amino acids. Germline CDR1 LGHNA, CDR2 YSLEER. V dropped 0 bases and J dropped 5 bases, with 13 bases sitting between them. The CDR3 spells CASSQEGEAGETQYF. In DNA, the CDR3 is TGCGCCAGCAGCCAAGAGGGGGAGGCGGGGGAGACCCAGTACTTC.

This clone was counted a few times. The J gene is TRBJ2-3, the V gene TRBV7-9; 8 bases are a match to TRBD2. The CDR3 contains 16 residues. The V and J ends lost 6 bases and 1 base, in that order; junction bases with no gene match: 9. The germline gives CDR1 SEHNR, CDR2 FQNEAQ (reference sequence). CDR3: CASRDKLAAGTDTQYF. The CDR3, as DNA: TGTGCCAGCAGGGACAAACTAGCGGCGGGCACAGATACGCAGTATTTT. Full variable domain (missing parts from reference TRBV7-9 and TRBJ2-3): DTGVSQNPRHKITKRGQNVTFRCDPISEHNRLYWYRQTLGQGPEFLTYFQNEAQLEKSRLLSDRFSAERPKGSFSTLEIQRTEQGDSAMYLCASRDKLAAGTDTQYFGPGTRLTVL.

V and J are TRBV9 and TRBJ2-1; D is ambiguous. Per the germline V gene, CDR1 is SGDLS and CDR2 is YYNGEE. Trimming stripped 0 bases from V and 12 bases from J, with 13 bases between. The CDR3 contains 13 residues. The CDR3 here is CASSVELTSWQFF. In DNA form, the CDR3 reads TGTGCCAGCAGCGTAGAACTGACTTCTTGGCAGTTCTTC. Complete variable domain (other parts from reference TRBV9 and TRBJ2-1): DSGVTQTPKHLITATGQRVTLRCSPRSGDLSVYWYQQSLDQGLQFLIQYYNGEERAKGNILERFSAQQFPDLHSELNLSSLELGDSALYFCASSVELTSWQFFGPGTRLTVL.

There are a few counts of this clone. The chain employs TRBV25-1 and TRBJ2-2; 13 nucleotides align to TRBD2. Looked up from germline, CDR1 is MGHDK and CDR2 is SYGVNS. With 2 bases clipped from V and 5 bases from J, the junction kept 5 bases outside the gene matches. The CDR3 covers 17 residues. The CDR3 DNA sequence: TGTGCCAGCAGTGAAACGGGACTAGCGGGGAATACCGGGGAGCTGTTTTTT. Its protein is CASSETGLAGNTGELFF.

This chain connects TRBV12-3 or TRBV12-4 to TRBJ2-2, with D unclear. CDR3 length: 12 amino acids. V was pared by 7 bases and J by 4 bases, with 7 bases between. In DNA form, the CDR3 reads TGTGCCAGCACTCTTCTCACCGGGGAGCTGTTTTTT. The encoded protein is CASTLLTGELFF.

The chain is built from TRBV19 and TRBJ1-2; a possible D gene is TRBD1 (5 bases). The CDR3 covers 15 residues. Trimming cost V 1 base and J 4 bases, with 13 bases left between them. The germline CDR1 and CDR2 sequences are LNHDA and SQIVND (reference sequence). This CDR3 is CASSIARGGTYGYTF. The DNA of the CDR3 is TGTGCCAGTAGTATAGCCCGGGGAGGGACCTATGGCTACACCTTC.

V usage is TRBV7-3 and J usage is TRBJ2-7; D gene unclear. Trimming took off 0 bases at V and 5 bases at J, with 8 bases between the two ends. This CDR3 spans 13 amino acids. CDR1 and CDR2 (germline): SGHTA, FQGTGA. This CDR3 reads CASSLTGRDEQYF. CDR3 coding DNA: TGTGCCAGCAGCTTAACGGGCCGTGACGAGCAGTACTTC.

The V and J genes are TRBV15 and TRBJ1-4; D remains unclear. Deletions cut 0 bases from V and 8 bases from J, with 16 bases between. The CDR3 runs 16 residues. CDR1 is LNHNV and CDR2 is YYDKDF in the germline V gene (reference sequence). CDR3 sequence reads: CATSRDLAASWEKLFF. The CDR3 DNA reads TGTGCCACCAGCAGAGATTTGGCGGCGTCATGGGAAAAACTGTTTTTT.

V usage is TRBV18 and J usage is TRBJ2-1, with TRBD2 as a possible D gene (5 bases). Germline CDR1 and CDR2: KGHSH and LQKENI. This CDR3 has 13 amino acids. Trimming left V 9 bases short and J 7 bases short, with 16 bases between. The CDR3 DNA reads TGTGCCAGTTCGTCCGTAGAGGGAAATGAGCAGTTCTTC. It specifies CASSSVEGNEQFF.

J is TRBJ2-7 and V is TRBV5-1; TRBD2 might be the D (6 bases). The CDR3 spans 15 residues. Germline CDR1 reads SGHRS; CDR2 reads YFSETQ. V lost 4 bases to trimming and J lost 1 base, with 15 bases between them. CDR3 residues: CASSKAGTGSYEQYF. CDR3 coding DNA: TGCGCCAGCAGCAAAGCCGGGACTGGATCCTACGAGCAGTACTTC.

Written as DNA, the CDR3 is TGTGCCAGCAGCATGAGGTCGAACACCGGGGAGCTGTTTTTT. The encoded protein is CASSMRSNTGELFF. The chain recombines TRBV7-2 with TRBJ2-2; no clear D. CDR3 size: 14 residues. Trimming left V 5 bases short and J 0 bases short, with 7 bases between. Germline CDR1 and CDR2: SGHTA and FQGNSA.

CDR3 region: CSVRTGTHYGYTF. CDR3 sequence (DNA): TGCAGCGTTCGTACCGGTACTCATTATGGCTACACCTTC. The V call is TRBV29-1, the J call TRBJ1-2; D is unresolved. V was shortened by 5 bases and J by 5 bases, with 15 bases between the two germline ends. Germline V gives CDR1 SQVTM, CDR2 ANQGSEA. This CDR3 contains 13 residues.